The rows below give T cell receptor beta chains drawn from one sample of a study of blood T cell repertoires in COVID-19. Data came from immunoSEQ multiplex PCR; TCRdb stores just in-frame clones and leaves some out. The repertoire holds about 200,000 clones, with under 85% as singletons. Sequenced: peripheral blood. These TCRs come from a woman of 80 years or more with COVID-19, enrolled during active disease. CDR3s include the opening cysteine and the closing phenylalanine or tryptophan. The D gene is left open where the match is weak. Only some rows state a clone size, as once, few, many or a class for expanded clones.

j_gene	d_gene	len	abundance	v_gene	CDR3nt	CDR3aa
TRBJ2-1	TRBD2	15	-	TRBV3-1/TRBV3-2	TGTGCCAGCAGCCAAGACCGAGCGGGGGTCCTTGAGCAGTTCTTC	CASSQDRAGVLEQFF
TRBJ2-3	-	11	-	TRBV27	TGTGCCAGCAGTTTCGCAGATACGCAGTATTTT	CASSFADTQYF
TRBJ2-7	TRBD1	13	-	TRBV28	TGTGCCACAATCAACAGGGGGCTTTACGAGCAGTACTTC	CATINRGLYEQYF
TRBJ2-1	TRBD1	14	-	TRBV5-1	TGCGCCAGCTTCACCAGGGGGCTGGTCAATGAGCAGTTCTTC	CASFTRGLVNEQFF
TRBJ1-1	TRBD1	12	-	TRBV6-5	TGTGCCAGCAGGGGACAGTTTACTGAAGCTTTCTTT	CASRGQFTEAFF
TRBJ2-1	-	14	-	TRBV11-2	TGTGCCAGCAGCTTAACGGGATCGGCGGATGAGCAGTTCTTC	CASSLTGSADEQFF
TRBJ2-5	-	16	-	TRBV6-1	TGTGCCAGCAGTGAAGGGGCCACGCACATCCAAGAGACCCAGTACTTC	CASSEGATHIQETQYF
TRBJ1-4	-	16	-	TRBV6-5	TGTGCCAGCAGTTACTCAGCAGGGGCCCCTAATGAAAAACTGTTTTTT	CASSYSAGAPNEKLFF
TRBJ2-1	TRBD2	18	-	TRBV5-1	TGCGCCAGCAGCCCGGGACTAGCGGGAGCCCCTGACAGGAATGAGCAGTTCTTC	CASSPGLAGAPDRNEQFF
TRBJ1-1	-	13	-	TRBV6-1	TGTGCCAGCAGTGACGCCAGGGACACTGAAGCTTTCTTT	CASSDARDTEAFF
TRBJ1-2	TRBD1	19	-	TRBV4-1	TGCGCCAGCAGCCTTGCAGGGGTCGTCGGGACAGACCTGTTCTATGGCTACACCTTC	CASSLAGVVGTDLFYGYTF
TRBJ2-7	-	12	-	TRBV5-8	TGTGCCAGCAGGGCACCTCCCTACGAGCAGTACTTC	CASRAPPYEQYF
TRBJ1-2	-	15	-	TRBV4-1	TGCGCCAGCAGCCCGCAAGCCGGGTCGAACTATGGCTACACCTTC	CASSPQAGSNYGYTF
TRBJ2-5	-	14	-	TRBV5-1	TGCGCCAGCAGCTTAATCCCCAACGGAGAGACCCAGTACTTC	CASSLIPNGETQYF
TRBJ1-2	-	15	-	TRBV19	TGTGCCAGTAGTATTATGTTGGTCAGGGAGGATGGCTACACCTTC	CASSIMLVREDGYTF
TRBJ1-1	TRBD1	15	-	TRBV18	TGTGCCAGCTCGCCGGGACAGGGGTTGAACACTGAAGCTTTCTTT	CASSPGQGLNTEAFF
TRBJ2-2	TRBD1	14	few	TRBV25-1	TGTGCCAGCAGCGTCGGGACAGACACCGGGGAGCTGTTTTTT	CASSVGTDTGELFF
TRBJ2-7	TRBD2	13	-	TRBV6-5	TGTGCCAGCAGCCCGGGAGGCCCCTACGAGCAGTACTTC	CASSPGGPYEQYF
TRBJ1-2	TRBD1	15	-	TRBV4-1	TGCGCCAGCAGCCCGGCGGACAGGGAAAACTATGGCTACACCTTC	CASSPADRENYGYTF
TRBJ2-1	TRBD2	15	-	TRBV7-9	TGTGCCAGCAGCCCCGGGACTATTAGTTCTGGTGAGCAATTCTTC	CASSPGTISSGEQFF
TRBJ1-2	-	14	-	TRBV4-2	TGTGCCAGCAGCCAAGATCGGGGGGACTATGGCTACACCTTC	CASSQDRGDYGYTF
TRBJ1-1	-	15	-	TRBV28	TGTGCCAGCAGTTTACGGGACAAGTGGCCACCTGAAGCTTTCTTT	CASSLRDKWPPEAFF
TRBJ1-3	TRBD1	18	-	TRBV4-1	TGCGCCAGCAGCCAAGAGAGACAGGGTTACCTCTCTGGAAACACCATATATTTT	CASSQERQGYLSGNTIYF
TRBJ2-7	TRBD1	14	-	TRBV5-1	TGCGCCAGCAGTGGACAGGGGGCGCTTGGCGAGCAGTACTTC	CASSGQGALGEQYF
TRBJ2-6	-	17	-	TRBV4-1	TGCGCCAGCAGCCCATCCGGGACTCCCTGGGGGGCCAACGTCCTGACTTTC	CASSPSGTPWGANVLTF
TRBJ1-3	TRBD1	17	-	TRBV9	TGTGCCAGCAGCGAAAGACAGGGACCAAGCTCTGGAAACACCATATATTTT	CASSERQGPSSGNTIYF
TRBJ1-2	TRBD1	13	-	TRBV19	TGTGCCAGTCATGGACAGGGGCGGAATGGCTACACCTTC	CASHGQGRNGYTF
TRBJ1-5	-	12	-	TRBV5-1	TGCGCCAGCAGTTGCGACAGTCAGCCCCAGCATTTT	CASSCDSQPQHF
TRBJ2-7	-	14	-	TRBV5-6	TGTGCCAGCAGCTTGGATCAGGGTCTGCACGAGCAGTACTTC	CASSLDQGLHEQYF
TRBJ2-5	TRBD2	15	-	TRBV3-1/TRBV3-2	TGTGCCAGCAGCCAGACGACTAGCCCTAGGGAGACCCAGTACTTC	CASSQTTSPRETQYF
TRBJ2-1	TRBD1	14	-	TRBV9	TGTGCCAGCAGCCCCCGGACAGGGTACAATGAGCAGTTCTTC	CASSPRTGYNEQFF
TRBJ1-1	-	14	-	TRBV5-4	TGTGCCAGCAGCTTGGCGGGGGGAGTCACTGAAGCTTTCTTT	CASSLAGGVTEAFF